This is a list of T cell receptor beta chains from one sample in a study of T cell repertoires in cytomegalovirus infection. TCRdb re-called the reads with MiXCR, one entry per CDR3 protein. This table has 250,000 or so distinct CDR3 sequences, roughly 9% appearing once. Sequenced input: PBMCs. The source is a human donor in good health (CMV status not recorded). Some clones in this sample may be carry-over from other donors' samples. Each CDR3 is given with its conserved first and last residue. The D gene is left open where the match is weak. Not every row has a clone size; where given, it reads once, few, many or a size class.

v_call,d_call,clone_size,j_call,cdr3_nt,cdr3_aa
TRBV6-4,.,many,TRBJ2-1,TGTGCCAGCAGTGCCCGAGCAACAGGAGGGCATGAGCAGTTCTTC,CASSARATGGHEQFF
TRBV20-1,.,many,TRBJ1-5,TGCAGTGTTACGGGTCCTGGGGGGAGTAATCAGCCCCAGCATTTT,CSVTGPGGSNQPQHF
TRBV28,.,few,TRBJ1-1,TGTGCCAGCAGTTTCCGGCGGTACACTGAAGCTTTCTTT,CASSFRRYTEAFF
TRBV25-1,.,.,TRBJ1-4,TGTGCCAGCAGTGGTCGGGGGCTAGGTGAAAAACTGTTTTTT,CASSGRGLGEKLFF
TRBV14,.,.,TRBJ2-1,TGTGCCAGCAGCGTCCTTCCCCGGAATGAGCAGTTCTTC,CASSVLPRNEQFF
TRBV7-6,.,few,TRBJ1-4,TGTGCCAGCAGCGATATGCCATCAGCGTCGGGGCGTTTTAATGAAAAACTGTTTTTT,CASSDMPSASGRFNEKLFF
TRBV19,TRBD1,many,TRBJ1-6,TGTGCCAGTAGCCACAGGGGGCGTGACGCACCCCTCCACTTT,CASSHRGRDAPLHF
TRBV12-3/TRBV12-4,.,.,TRBJ2-7,TGTGCCAGCACCGGGGACAACTCCTACGAGCAGTACTTC,CASTGDNSYEQYF
TRBV19,.,many,TRBJ2-2,TGTGCCAGTAATGAGTGGGGGTGGGGGGACACCGGGGAGCTGTTTTTT,CASNEWGWGDTGELFF
TRBV7-8,TRBD1,few,TRBJ2-3,TGTGCCAGCAGCTTAGGGACAGGGTCAGATACGCAGTATTTT,CASSLGTGSDTQYF
TRBV20-1,TRBD1,few,TRBJ2-7,TGCAGTGCTAGGCGGACAGGGTACTACGAGCAGTACTTC,CSARRTGYYEQYF
TRBV19,TRBD2,.,TRBJ2-1,TGTGCCAGTAGCAGGACTAGCGGGAGTAGCTCCTACAATGAGCAGTTCTTC,CASSRTSGSSSYNEQFF
TRBV19,TRBD1,many,TRBJ2-1,TGTGCCAGTAGTACAACCGGGACAGGGGCGGATGAGCAGTTCTTC,CASSTTGTGADEQFF
TRBV7-2,.,many,TRBJ1-5,TGTGCCAGCAGCTTCACCGGGACGACCAGCAATCAGCCCCAGCATTTT,CASSFTGTTSNQPQHF
TRBV7-2,.,many,TRBJ2-1,TGTGCCAGCAGCCCAGAAGCTCCCGCGGGGAGCGAGTTCTTC,CASSPEAPAGSEFF
TRBV7-6,TRBD1,many,TRBJ1-5,TGTGCCAGCAGCGCCCGGGGAGGGGGCGATGGCAATCAGCCCCAGCATTTT,CASSARGGGDGNQPQHF
TRBV6-6,.,many,TRBJ2-7,TGTGCCAGCAGTTACAACCTAGGGTCGACCTACGAGCAGTACTTC,CASSYNLGSTYEQYF
TRBV4-3,.,few,TRBJ2-4,TGCGCCAGCAGCCAAGAAGGGCTGACGGCGTCCAAAAACATTCAGTACTTC,CASSQEGLTASKNIQYF
TRBV11-2,.,many,TRBJ2-1,TGTGCCAGCACCGGAACCCACAATGAGCAGTTCTTC,CASTGTHNEQFF
TRBV14,.,many,TRBJ2-1,TGTGCCAGCAGCCAAAGAAGAGCCTTCTACAATGAGCAGTTCTTC,CASSQRRAFYNEQFF
TRBV7-2,.,many,TRBJ1-5,TGTGCCAGCAGCTTAGACGGGGCAGGGACTGGGAATCAGCCCCAGCATTTT,CASSLDGAGTGNQPQHF
TRBV5-5,.,many,TRBJ1-1,TGTGCCAGCAGTCCCGGGACACCAAGCTTGAACACTGAAGCTTTCTTT,CASSPGTPSLNTEAFF
TRBV11-2,TRBD1,.,TRBJ1-1,TGTGCCAGCAGCAAACAGGGGTTGAACACTGAAGCTTTCTTT,CASSKQGLNTEAFF